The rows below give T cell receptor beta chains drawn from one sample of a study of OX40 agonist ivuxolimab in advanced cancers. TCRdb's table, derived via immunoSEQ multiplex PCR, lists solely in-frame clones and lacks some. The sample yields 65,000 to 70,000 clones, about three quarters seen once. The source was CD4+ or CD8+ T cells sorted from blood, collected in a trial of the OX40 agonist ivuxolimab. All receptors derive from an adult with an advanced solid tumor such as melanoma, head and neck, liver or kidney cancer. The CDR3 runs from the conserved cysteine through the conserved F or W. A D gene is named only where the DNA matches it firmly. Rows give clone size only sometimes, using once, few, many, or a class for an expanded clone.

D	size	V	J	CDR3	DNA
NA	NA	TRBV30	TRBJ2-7	CAWSVRVVPEQYF	TGTGCCTGGAGTGTAAGGGTGGTCCCGGAGCAGTACTTC
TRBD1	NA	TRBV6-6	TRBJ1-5	CASSWGQGNNQPQHF	TGTGCCAGCAGTTGGGGACAGGGGAACAATCAGCCCCAGCATTTT
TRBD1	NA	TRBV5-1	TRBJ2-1	CASSPGTGTLNEQFF	TGCGCCAGCAGCCCCGGGACAGGGACACTCAATGAGCAGTTCTTC
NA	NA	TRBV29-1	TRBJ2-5	CSEARVIQETQYF	TGCAGCGAGGCGCGGGTCATACAAGAGACCCAGTACTTC
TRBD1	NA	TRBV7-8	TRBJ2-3	CASSIQGASQYF	TGTGCCAGCAGCATACAGGGGGCGTCGCAGTATTTT
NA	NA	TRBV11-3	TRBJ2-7	CASSRSTASGEQYF	TGTGCCAGCAGCCGTTCGACCGCGAGCGGGGAGCAGTACTTC
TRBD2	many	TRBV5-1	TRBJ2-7	CASSVTSGGSYEQYF	TGCGCCAGCAGCGTAACTAGCGGGGGCTCCTACGAGCAGTACTTC
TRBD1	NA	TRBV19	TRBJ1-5	CASSSDRGQPQHF	TGTGCCAGTAGTAGTGACAGGGGTCAGCCCCAGCATTTT
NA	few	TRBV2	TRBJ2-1	CASSFDGAGYNEQFF	TGTGCCAGCAGTTTTGATGGGGCCGGTTACAATGAGCAGTTCTTC
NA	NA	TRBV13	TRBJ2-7	CASSTTGFGAETYEQYF	TGTGCCAGCAGCACGACGGGTTTCGGGGCTGAAACCTACGAGCAGTACTTC
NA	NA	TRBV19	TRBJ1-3	CASSMRAIGSGNTIYF	TGTGCCAGTAGTATGAGAGCAATAGGCTCTGGAAACACCATATATTTT
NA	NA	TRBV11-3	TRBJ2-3	CASSLEQRPQDTQYF	TGTGCCAGCAGCTTAGAACAGCGGCCTCAAGATACGCAGTATTTT
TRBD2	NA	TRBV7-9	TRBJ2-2	CASSLGGSAGELFF	TGTGCCAGCAGCTTAGGCGGGAGTGCCGGGGAGCTGTTTTTT
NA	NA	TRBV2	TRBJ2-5	CASGHSGQETQYF	TGTGCCAGCGGTCACTCGGGACAAGAGACCCAGTACTTC
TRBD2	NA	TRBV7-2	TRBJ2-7	CASSSSGGDTYEQYF	TGTGCCAGCAGCTCGAGCGGGGGTGATACCTACGAGCAGTACTTC
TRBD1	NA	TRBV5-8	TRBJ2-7	CASGTGAYEQYF	TGTGCCAGCGGGACAGGGGCCTACGAGCAGTACTTC
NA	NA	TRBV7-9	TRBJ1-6	CASSHMKGSYNSPLHF	TGTGCCAGCAGCCACATGAAGGGCTCCTATAATTCACCCCTCCACTTT
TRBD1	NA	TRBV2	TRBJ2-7	CASILDRDILGYEQYF	TGTGCCAGCATCCTCGACAGGGACATTCTTGGCTACGAGCAGTACTTC
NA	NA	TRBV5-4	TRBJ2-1	CASSRIGVGEGFF	TGTGCCAGCAGCCGGATAGGGGTGGGAGAGGGGTTCTTC
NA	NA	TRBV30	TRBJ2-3	CAWRPGVGADTQYF	TGTGCCTGGAGACCCGGTGTGGGGGCAGATACGCAGTATTTT
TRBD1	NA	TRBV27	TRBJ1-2	CASSGGGGTDSSYTF	TGTGCCAGCAGTGGGGGAGGCGGGACAGACTCGAGCTACACCTTC
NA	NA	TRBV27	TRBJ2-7	CASSKEITYEQYF	TGTGCCAGCAGTAAGGAAATCACCTACGAGCAGTACTTC
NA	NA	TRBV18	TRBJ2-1	CASSPPAIDGDGYNEQFF	TGTGCCAGCTCACCACCGGCCATCGACGGGGACGGATACAATGAGCAGTTCTTC
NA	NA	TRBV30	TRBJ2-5	CAWSTGGETQYF	TGTGCCTGGAGTACAGGCGGAGAGACCCAGTACTTC